A selection of T cell receptor beta chains follows, all from one sample in a study of blood T cells in healthy people across ages. TCRdb used MiXCR to reprocess the 5' RACE reads, holding one entry per CDR3 protein. The table lists 1.5 million to 2 million distinct CDR3 sequences, under 30% of them singletons. The sequenced sample consisted of blood. These receptors originate from a woman aged 25-40 years in good health. Both conserved end residues are part of each CDR3. D genes are given only for firm matches. Part of the rows lack a size; the others show once, few, many or a class for expanded clones.

v_call	j_call	clone_size	d_call	cdr3_nt	cdr3_aa
TRBV5-6	TRBJ2-3	.	.	TGTGCCAGCAGCTTAAGGACGAACGTGGATACGCAGTATTTT	CASSLRTNVDTQYF
TRBV6-2/TRBV6-3	TRBJ2-4	.	.	TGTGCCAGCAGCCCGGACTTTTCTTCCTACAATGAGCAGTACTTC	CASSPDFSSYNEQYF
TRBV7-2	TRBJ2-3	many	TRBD2	TGTGCCAGCAGTTCAGGACTAGCGGGAGGAGGTACGCAGTATTTT	CASSSGLAGGGTQYF
TRBV7-2	TRBJ1-5	few	TRBD1	TGTGCCAGCAGCGGGGACAGGGGGCGATTAGGTCAGCCCCAGCATTTT	CASSGDRGRLGQPQHF
TRBV7-2	TRBJ1-3	few	.	TGTGCCAGCAGGCTAGACAGGTCCTCGGGAAACACCATATATTTT	CASRLDRSSGNTIYF
TRBV3-1	TRBJ2-6	few	TRBD2	TGTGCCAGCAGCCTACCGGGACTAGCGCACTCTGGGGCCAACGTCCTGACTTTC	CASSLPGLAHSGANVLTF
TRBV10-3	TRBJ2-7	.	.	TGTGCCATGGGAACTCCGGGGCGAGTCGAGCAGTACTTC	CAMGTPGRVEQYF
TRBV7-2	TRBJ2-7	.	.	TGTGCCAGCAGCTTAGCGTTAACCGGTGAGCAGTACTTC	CASSLALTGEQYF
TRBV7-2	TRBJ2-7	many	TRBD1	TGTGCCAGCAGCTCAATGGGACAGGGAGCCTACGAGCAGTACTTC	CASSSMGQGAYEQYF
TRBV14	TRBJ2-1	few	.	TGTGCCAGCAGCCCCCGCGACGGAAGCTCCTACAATGAGCAGTTCTTC	CASSPRDGSSYNEQFF
TRBV9	TRBJ2-7	few	.	TGTGCCAGCAGCGTAGAACCAGGGGCAACCTACGAGCAGTACTTC	CASSVEPGATYEQYF
TRBV29-1	TRBJ1-1	many	.	TGCAGCGTGGACAGTGAAGCTTTCTTT	CSVDSEAFF
TRBV12-3/TRBV12-4	TRBJ1-6	.	.	TGTGCCAGCAGTTTTCAGGCAGGCGATAATTCACCCCTCCACTTT	CASSFQAGDNSPLHF
TRBV18	TRBJ2-5	few	TRBD1	TGTGCCAGCTCTAGACAGGGGATGGAGACCCAGTACTTC	CASSRQGMETQYF
TRBV5-1	TRBJ2-7	few	.	TGCGCCAGCAGCCCACTGGGTCTGGGGGCCTCCTACGAGCAGTACTTC	CASSPLGLGASYEQYF
TRBV10-3	TRBJ1-4	.	.	TGTGCCATCAGTGGAGGCTCCGCGGGTTGGGGTGAAAAACTGTTTTTT	CAISGGSAGWGEKLFF
TRBV5-1	TRBJ1-2	.	.	TGCGCCAGCAGCACGGGACGGACAACTAACTATGGCTACACCTTC	CASSTGRTTNYGYTF
TRBV12-3/TRBV12-4	TRBJ2-1	few	.	TGTGCCAGCAGTTTAATCGATTCTGATGAGCAGTTCTTC	CASSLIDSDEQFF
TRBV19	TRBJ1-1	.	TRBD1	TGTGCCAGTAGCCCGCACACAGGGGCCGGGGACACTGAAGCTTTCTTT	CASSPHTGAGDTEAFF
TRBV5-6	TRBJ2-1	.	.	TGTGCCAGCAGCTGGAGCCTTAGGTTTGAGCAGTTCTTC	CASSWSLRFEQFF
TRBV10-3	TRBJ1-2	.	TRBD1	TGTGCCATCAGTTGGGACAGCTCAAGTGGTGGCTACACCTTC	CAISWDSSSGGYTF
TRBV4-1	TRBJ2-1	.	TRBD2	TGCGCCAGCAGCCTTCTCGGACTAGTCTACAATGAGCAGTTCTTC	CASSLLGLVYNEQFF